This T cell receptor (beta chain) was recovered during a study of T cell responses to AZD1222 COVID-19 vaccine. Study-wide results and caveats: Regions 160-218 and 743-854 dominated among vaccine-associated CD4 TCRs spanning spike. Clonal diversity may have been underestimated, and the donors were mostly white British, with more females than males. Once two AZD1222 doses were given, Spike-specific TCR breadth and depth went up.

V was shortened by 4 bases and J by 0 bases, with 7 bases between the two germline ends. This CDR3 is built from 15 residues. Germline loops: CDR1 SNHLY, CDR2 FYNNEI. Method: immunoSEQ multiplex PCR; TCRdb's copy keeps in-frame clones and lacks some. The data show tens of thousands of clones, approximately 80% seen once. Of note for this clone: Its antigen is not identified.

This chain connects TRBV2 to TRBJ2-6, with unresolved D. Here the sequenced sample was peripheral blood, taken on day 0 of AZD1222 vaccination. The clonotype originates from an adult in good health. The CDR3 region has the DNA TGTGCCAGCAGTGGCAGTCTCTCTGGGGCCAACGTCCTGACTTTC. Residues: CASSGSLSGANVLTF.